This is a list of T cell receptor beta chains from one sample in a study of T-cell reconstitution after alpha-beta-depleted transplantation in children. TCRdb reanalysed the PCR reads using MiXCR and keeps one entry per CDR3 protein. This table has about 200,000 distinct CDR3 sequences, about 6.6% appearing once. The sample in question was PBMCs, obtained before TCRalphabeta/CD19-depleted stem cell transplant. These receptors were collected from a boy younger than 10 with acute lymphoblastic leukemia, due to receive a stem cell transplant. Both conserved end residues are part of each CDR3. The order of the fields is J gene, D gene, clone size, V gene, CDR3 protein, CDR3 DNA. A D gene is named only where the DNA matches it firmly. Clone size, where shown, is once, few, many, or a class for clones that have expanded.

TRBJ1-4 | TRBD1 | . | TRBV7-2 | CASSIRHRGTGEKLFF | TGTGCCAGCAGCATACGGCACAGGGGAACTGGTGAAAAACTGTTTTTT
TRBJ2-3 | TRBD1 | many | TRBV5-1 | CASSPGQASTDTQYF | TGCGCCAGCAGCCCGGGACAGGCTAGCACAGATACGCAGTATTTT
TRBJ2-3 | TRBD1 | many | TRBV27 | CATKTTGEVDTQYF | TGTGCCACAAAAACGACAGGGGAGGTAGATACGCAGTATTTT
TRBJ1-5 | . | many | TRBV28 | CASIGIGVGDQPQHF | TGTGCCAGCATAGGAATTGGGGTGGGGGATCAGCCCCAGCATTTT
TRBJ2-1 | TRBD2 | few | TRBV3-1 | CASSQGRAGVWQFF | TGTGCCAGCAGCCAGGGGCGGGCGGGAGTATGGCAGTTCTTC
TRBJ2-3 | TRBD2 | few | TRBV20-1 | CSAPLLAGKTDTQYF | TGCAGTGCTCCCCTCCTAGCGGGGAAAACAGATACGCAGTATTTT
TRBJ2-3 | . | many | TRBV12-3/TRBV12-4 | CASSPSGPDPDTQYF | TGTGCCAGCAGTCCCAGCGGGCCTGACCCAGATACGCAGTATTTT
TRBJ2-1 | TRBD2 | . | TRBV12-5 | CASGLGLAGLNEQFF | TGTGCTAGTGGTTTGGGACTAGCGGGATTGAATGAGCAGTTCTTC
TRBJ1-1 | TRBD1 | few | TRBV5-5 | CASRYGQGRAFF | TGTGCCAGCAGATATGGACAGGGAAGAGCTTTCTTT
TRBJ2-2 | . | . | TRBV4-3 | CASSQVARDTGELFF | TGCGCCAGCAGCCAAGTGGCTAGGGACACCGGGGAGCTGTTTTTT
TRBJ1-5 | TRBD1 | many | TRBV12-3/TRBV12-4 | CASSPGQTVQPQHF | TGTGCCAGCAGCCCGGGACAGACGGTTCAGCCCCAGCATTTT
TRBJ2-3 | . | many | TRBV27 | CASRITLPSSTDTQYF | TGTGCCAGCAGGATTACCCTGCCATCCAGCACAGATACGCAGTATTTT
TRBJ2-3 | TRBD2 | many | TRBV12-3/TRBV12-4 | CASSFQAGGTDTQYF | TGTGCCAGCAGTTTTCAAGCGGGGGGCACAGATACGCAGTATTTT
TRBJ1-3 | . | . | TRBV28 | CASSSEPRNTIYF | TGTGCCAGCAGCTCTGAACCTAGAAACACCATATATTTT
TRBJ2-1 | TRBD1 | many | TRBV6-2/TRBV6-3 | CASSSGTEIYNEQFF | TGTGCCAGCAGTTCCGGGACAGAAATTTACAATGAGCAGTTCTTC
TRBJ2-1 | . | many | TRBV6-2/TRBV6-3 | CASRPTGNEQFF | TGTGCCAGCAGACCGACGGGCAATGAGCAGTTCTTC
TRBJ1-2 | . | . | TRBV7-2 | CASSFGPGAMGNYGYTF | .
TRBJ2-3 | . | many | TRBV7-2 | CASSLPGGATDTQYF | TGTGCCAGCAGCTTACCAGGCGGGGCCACAGATACGCAGTATTTT
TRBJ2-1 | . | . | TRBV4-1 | CASSQRAGTGIAGDPYNEQFF | TGCGCCAGCAGCCAAAGGGCCGGGACAGGGATAGCGGGGGACCCTTACAATGAGCAGTTCTTC
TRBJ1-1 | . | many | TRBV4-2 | CASSQDRVSTEAFF | TGTGCCAGCAGCCAAGACAGGGTTAGCACTGAAGCTTTCTTT
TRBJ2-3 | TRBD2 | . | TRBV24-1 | CATRSGGVRGTDTQYF | TGTGCCACCAGAAGCGGGGGGGTAAGGGGCACAGATACGCAGTATTTT
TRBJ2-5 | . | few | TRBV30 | CAWRMRGAHQETQYF | TGTGCCTGGAGGATGAGAGGGGCACATCAAGAGACCCAGTACTTC
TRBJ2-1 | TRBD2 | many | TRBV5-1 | CASSNDQGLANEQFF | TGCGCCAGCAGCAACGACCAAGGACTAGCTAATGAGCAGTTCTTC
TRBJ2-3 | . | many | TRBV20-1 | CSASLALSTDTQYF | TGCAGTGCTTCTCTAGCGCTGAGCACAGATACGCAGTATTTT
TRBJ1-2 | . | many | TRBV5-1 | CASSLDTDYGYTF | TGCGCCAGCAGCTTGGACACCGACTATGGCTACACCTTC
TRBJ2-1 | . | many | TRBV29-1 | CSPAGLEGSDEQFF | TGCAGCCCCGCCGGGCTGGAAGGTTCGGATGAGCAGTTCTTC
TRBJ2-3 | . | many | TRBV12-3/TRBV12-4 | CASTETGKNTDTQYF | TGTGCCAGCACCGAGACAGGAAAGAACACAGATACGCAGTATTTT
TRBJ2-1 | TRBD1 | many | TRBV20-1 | CSAKVGQGSHNEQFF | TGCAGTGCTAAGGTGGGACAGGGGTCCCACAATGAGCAGTTCTTC
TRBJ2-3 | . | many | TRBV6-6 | CASSAADTQYF | TGTGCCAGCAGTGCGGCAGATACGCAGTATTTT
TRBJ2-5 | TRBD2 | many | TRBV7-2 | CASRASGTVETQYF | TGTGCCAGCAGGGCTAGCGGGACTGTTGAGACCCAGTACTTC
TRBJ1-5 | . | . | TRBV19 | CASSIGGNSNQPQRF | TGTGCCAGTAGTATAGGAGGAAATAGCAATCAGCCCCAGCGTTTT
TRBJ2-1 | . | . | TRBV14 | CASSQDEEYNEQFF | TGTGCCAGCAGCCAAGATGAAGAGTACAATGAGCAGTTCTTC
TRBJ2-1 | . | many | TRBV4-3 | CASSWGPYNEQFF | TGCGCCAGCAGCTGGGGACCCTACAATGAGCAGTTCTTC
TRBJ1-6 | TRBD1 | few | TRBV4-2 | CASSQAPPGQRHRNSPLHF | TGTGCCAGCAGCCAAGCTCCTCCGGGACAGCGCCACCGCAATTCACCCCTCCACTTT
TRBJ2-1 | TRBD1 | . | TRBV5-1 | CASSRNSGDRGPNEQFF | TGCGCCAGCAGTCGTAACAGCGGGGACAGGGGGCCCAATGAGCAGTTCTTC
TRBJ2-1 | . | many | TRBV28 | CASSPSSYHNEQFF | TGTGCCAGCAGTCCTTCCTCCTATCACAATGAGCAGTTCTTC
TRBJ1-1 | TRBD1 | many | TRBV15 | CATSRAGQDTEAFF | TGTGCCACCAGCAGAGCGGGACAGGACACTGAAGCTTTCTTT
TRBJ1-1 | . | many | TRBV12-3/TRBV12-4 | CASSWTGNTEAFF | TGTGCCAGCAGTTGGACGGGGAACACTGAAGCTTTCTTT
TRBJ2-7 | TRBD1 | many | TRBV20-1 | CSANKPGQGLIEQYF | TGCAGTGCTAATAAACCGGGACAGGGATTGATCGAGCAGTACTTC
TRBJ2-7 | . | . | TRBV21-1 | CASSKGPDRLSSYEQYF | TGTGCCAGCAGCAAAGGCCCGGACAGACTGAGCTCCTACGAGCAGTACTTC
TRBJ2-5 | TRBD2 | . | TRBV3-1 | CASSQAGTSQETQYF | TGTGCCAGCAGCCAAGCCGGGACTAGTCAAGAGACCCAGTACTTC
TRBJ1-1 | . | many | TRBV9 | CASSVVGGGNTEAFF | TGTGCCAGCAGCGTAGTTGGGGGCGGGAACACTGAAGCTTTCTTT
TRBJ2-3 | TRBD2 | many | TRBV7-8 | CASSLEQGGGGTQYF | TGTGCCAGCAGCTTAGAACAGGGCGGGGGGGGGACGCAGTATTTT
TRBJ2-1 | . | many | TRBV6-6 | CASTTAGGEQFF | TGTGCCAGCACCACTGCCGGAGGTGAGCAGTTCTTC
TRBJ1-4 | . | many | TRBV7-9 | CATGGQDNEKLFF | TGTGCCACGGGCGGGCAGGATAATGAAAAACTGTTTTTT
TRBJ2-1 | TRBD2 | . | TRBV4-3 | CASSQVASGGFNEQFF | TGCGCCAGCAGCCAAGTGGCTAGCGGGGGTTTCAATGAGCAGTTCTTC
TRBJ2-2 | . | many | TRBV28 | CASIRDRVTGELFF | TGTGCCAGCATAAGGGATCGGGTCACCGGGGAGCTGTTTTTT
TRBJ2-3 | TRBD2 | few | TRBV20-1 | CSARVAGVFTDTQYF | TGCAGTGCTAGGGTAGCGGGAGTGTTCACAGATACGCAGTATTTT
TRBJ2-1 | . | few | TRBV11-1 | CASSPDRVGTASSYNEQFF | TGTGCCAGCAGCCCGGATCGGGTTGGAACAGCGAGCTCCTACAATGAGCAGTTCTTC
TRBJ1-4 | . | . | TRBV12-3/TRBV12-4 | CASSHPLTGFNEKLFF | TGTGCCAGCAGTCACCCCCTCACAGGATTTAATGAAAAACTGTTTTTT
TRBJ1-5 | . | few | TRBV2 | CASSPKRGQPQHF | TGTGCCAGCAGTCCTAAAAGGGGTCAGCCCCAGCATTTT
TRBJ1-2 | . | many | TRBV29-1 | CSTGHGDYGYTF | TGCAGCACCGGTCACGGGGATTACGGCTACACCTTC
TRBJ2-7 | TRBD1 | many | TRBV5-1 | CASSPSTGGVYEQYF | TGCGCCAGCAGCCCCTCGACAGGGGGGGTATACGAGCAGTACTTC